These 18 T cell receptor beta chains share one sample of origin, sequenced in a study of T cell responses to AZD1222 COVID-19 vaccine. TCRdb keeps only in-frame clones here, not all; method: immunoSEQ multiplex PCR. The sample holds over 90,000 clones, around 91% seen once. The sequences come from peripheral blood, collected on day 0 of AZD1222 vaccination. These receptors came from an adult in good health.

V is TRBV19 and J is TRBJ1-1, with a possible D match to TRBD1 (6 bases). CDR3 length: 15 residues. V was pared by 5 bases and J by 5 bases, with 18 bases between. Germline V gene data show CDR1 as LNHDA and CDR2 as SQIVND (reference sequence). The CDR3 loop reads CASSSGTNRVTEAFF. CDR3 DNA: TGTGCCAGTAGTTCCGGGACAAACAGAGTTACTGAAGCTTTCTTT.

The rearrangement uses TRBV23-1 and TRBJ1-1, with D possibly being TRBD1 (5 bases). TRBV23-1 is designated an ORF whose function remains uncertain. V lost 8 bases to trimming and J lost 6 bases, with 19 bases between them. The CDR3 sequence is 14 residues long. The CDR3 region has the DNA TGCGCCAGCTACGGCAGGGTTAGCGGCGCTGAAGCTTTCTTT. Translation gives CASYGRVSGAEAFF.

J is TRBJ2-5 and V is TRBV3-1 (or the pseudogene TRBV3-2); no firm D call. Trimming took 6 bases from V and 5 from J, leaving 13 bases between them. This CDR3 region has 13 residues. CDR1 LGHDT and CDR2 YNNKEL come from the germline V gene (reference sequence). The CDR3 sequence: CASSKNIRETQYF. Written as DNA, the CDR3 is TGTGCCAGCAGTAAAAACATTAGGGAGACCCAGTACTTC.

V gene TRBV13 combines with J gene TRBJ2-5; the match to TRBD2 covers 13 bases. The CDR3 length is 15 residues. After removal of 4 bases from V and 5 bases from J, the junction contained 4 bases not matched to a gene. Germline assignment: CDR1 PRHDT and CDR2 FYEKMQ (reference sequence). CDR3 nucleotides: TGTGCCAGCAGCTCAACTAGCGGGGGGGCGGAGACCCAGTACTTC. As protein: CASSSTSGGAETQYF. The complete variable domain, with remaining parts taken from reference TRBV13 and TRBJ2-5, reads AAGVIQSPRHLIKEKRETATLKCYPIPRHDTVYWYQQGPGQDPQFLISFYEKMQSDKGSIPDRFSAQQFSDYHSELNMSSLELGDSALYFCASSSTSGGAETQYFGPGTRLLVL.

The rearrangement links TRBV24-1 to TRBJ2-2, with 7 bases matching TRBD1. Germline loops: CDR1 KGHDR, CDR2 SFDVKD. The CDR3 totals 16 residues. The V and J ends lost 3 bases and 5 bases, in that order; junction bases with no gene match: 8. The CDR3 protein is CATSDNRDSVTGELFF. CDR3 bases: TGTGCCACCAGTGATAACCGGGACAGTGTTACCGGGGAGCTGTTTTTT.

As DNA, the CDR3 is TGTGCCAGCAGTCCCGGACTGATGAACTATGGCTACACCTTC. It encodes CASSPGLMNYGYTF. The chain is built from TRBV27 and TRBJ1-2; no definite D call. CDR1 and CDR2 from the germline V gene are MNHEY and SMNVEV (reference sequence). The CDR3 is 14 amino acids. V lost 5 bases to trimming and J lost 2 bases, with 12 bases between them.

The V gene is TRBV6-5, the J gene TRBJ1-1; 7 bases map to TRBD1. Germline V lookup: CDR1 MNHEY, CDR2 SVGAGI. V lost 8 bases and J lost 4; bases outside the gene matches: 13. The CDR3 consists of 15 residues. The CDR3 is CASRGLGAGGTEAFF. The CDR3 DNA is TGTGCCAGCCGGGGCTTAGGGGCAGGGGGCACTGAAGCTTTCTTT.

The J gene is TRBJ1-1, the V gene TRBV25-1; maybe TRBD1 (6 bases). The germline V and J ends were trimmed by 4 bases and 5 bases, with 17 bases remaining between them. Germline V gives CDR1 MGHDK, CDR2 SYGVNS. The CDR3 runs 15 residues. CDR3 nucleotides: TGTGCCAGCAGTGCTTCGGGGGGCGCGGTAACTGAAGCTTTCTTT. Translation gives CASSASGGAVTEAFF.

This clone was found once. The chain employs TRBV28 and TRBJ1-6; possible D gene TRBD1, 5 bases. With 4 bases removed from V and 6 bases from J, the gap between germline ends came to 13 bases. This CDR3 region has 15 residues. Germline loops: CDR1 MDHEN, CDR2 SYDVKM. The CDR3 is CASSSGAGGNSPLHF. The CDR3 DNA is TGTGCCAGCAGTTCTGGGGCCGGGGGTAATTCACCCCTCCACTTT.

V and J are TRBV28 and TRBJ1-5; 9 bases are shared with TRBD1. The CDR3 sequence is 12 residues long. Germline assignment: CDR1 MDHEN and CDR2 SYDVKM. The junction had 5 bases not matched to a gene; V was cut back by 8 bases and J by 9 bases. This CDR3 reads CASGQGSGPQHF. CDR3 DNA sequence: TGTGCCAGCGGACAGGGGTCAGGGCCCCAGCATTTT.

The chain has TRBV5-1 and TRBJ1-2; D is uncertain. CDR1 and CDR2 (germline): SGHRS, YFSETQ. The CDR3 totals 14 residues. The V end lost 4 bases, the J end lost 5 bases, and 15 bases lay between the germline ends. CDR3 in amino acids: CASSPGVRLYGYTF. As DNA, the CDR3 is TGCGCCAGCAGCCCTGGGGTCCGGCTTTATGGCTACACCTTC.

The V gene is TRBV7-9, the J gene TRBJ1-2; unclear D gene. The germline CDR1 and CDR2 sequences are SEHNR and FQNEAQ (reference sequence). V lost 5 bases to trimming and J lost 4 bases, with 8 bases between them. CDR3 length: 12 amino acids. Written as DNA, the CDR3 is TGTGCCAGCAGCCCATCCGGCTATGGCTACACCTTC. This translates into CASSPSGYGYTF. The whole variable domain, remainder taken from reference TRBV7-9 and TRBJ1-2, is DTGVSQNPRHKITKRGQNVTFRCDPISEHNRLYWYRQTLGQGPEFLTYFQNEAQLEKSRLLSDRFSAERPKGSFSTLEIQRTEQGDSAMYLCASSPSGYGYTFGSGTRLTVV.

This chain joins TRBV1 and TRBJ1-2; TRBD1, the D gene given by the table, was not confirmed from the DNA. TRBV1 is termed a pseudogene. This CDR3 region has 15 residues. In nucleotides, the CDR3 is TGCACCAGCAGCCAAGAGGACCCGAAGGGGAATGGCTACACCTTC. The encoded protein is CTSSQEDPKGNGYTF.

The chain uses TRBV19 and TRBJ1-1; 9 bases are a match to TRBD1. With V trimmed by 6 bases and J by 3 bases, 8 bases remained unmatched. This CDR3 spans 15 amino acids. Germline values: CDR1 LNHDA, CDR2 SQIVND (reference sequence). The CDR3 reads CASSQGNRGHTEAFF. CDR3 in DNA: TGTGCCAGTAGCCAAGGGAACAGGGGGCACACTGAAGCTTTCTTT.

The genes are TRBV6-2 or TRBV6-3 and TRBJ2-7, with D hard to call. Trimming pared 2 bases from V and 3 bases from J, leaving 8 bases between. CDR3 size: 13 residues. Germline V CDR1 and CDR2: MNHEY, SVGEGT. Here the CDR3 DNA reads TGTGCCAGCAGTTACGGTCAACACTACGAGCAGTACTTC. Its translation: CASSYGQHYEQYF.

V and J are TRBV6-5 and TRBJ2-5; D possibly corresponds to TRBD2 (5 bases). V lost 6 bases, J lost 7 bases, and 12 bases lay in between. The CDR3 spans 12 residues. CDR1 is MNHEY, CDR2 SVGAGI, per germline. The CDR3 DNA is TGTGCCAGCAGCCAAAGTGGAGGGACCCAGTACTTC. Its protein is CASSQSGGTQYF.

V usage is TRBV19 and J usage is TRBJ2-5; no firm D call. Germline lookup yields CDR1 LNHDA and CDR2 SQIVND (reference sequence). Trimming pared 5 bases from V and 0 bases from J, leaving 13 bases between. The CDR3 has 15 amino acids. The CDR3 protein is CASSQSGSYQETQYF. DNA of the CDR3: TGTGCCAGTAGTCAATCAGGATCGTACCAAGAGACCCAGTACTTC. Supplemented by reference TRBV19 and TRBJ2-5, the full variable domain reads DGGITQSPKYLFRKEGQNVTLSCEQNLNHDAMYWYRQDPGQGLRLIYYSQIVNDFQKGDIAEGYSVSREKKESFPLTVTSAQKNPTAFYLCASSQSGSYQETQYFGPGTRLLVL.

In DNA, the CDR3 is TGTGCCAGCAGCTCACCGGGACAATGGGGTGAGACTAGCGGTGAGCAGTTCTTC. This encodes CASSSPGQWGETSGEQFF. This rearrangement joins TRBV7-9 to TRBJ2-1; 9 bases are a match to TRBD2. In germline, CDR1 is SEHNR, CDR2 FQNEAQ (reference sequence). The length of the CDR3 is 18 residues. Trimming removed 4 bases from V and 9 bases from J; junction bases left unmatched: 19.